A single sample is the source of the 20 T cell receptor beta chains below, sequenced in a study of T-cell memory formation after mild COVID-19. Using its own MiXCR run on the 5' RACE reads, TCRdb lists one record per CDR3 protein. Here the sample spans approximately 34,000 distinct CDR3 sequences, approximately 7.7% being singletons. The sample was PBMCs or a T cell subset sorted from them (not recorded which). These receptors were obtained from a man between 18 and 29 years old who had mild COVID-19 (a few samples of this study predate the infection). Cell type and time point are not known.

Many counts were recorded for this clonotype. This chain connects TRBV18 to TRBJ1-5; TRBD1 might be the D (5 bases). The ends were cut back, 3 bases at V and 6 bases at J, with 9 bases in the middle. Germline V lookup: CDR1 KGHSH, CDR2 LQKENI. This CDR3 is built from 13 residues. CDR3 amino acids: CASSPGGGQPQHF. CDR3 sequence (DNA): TGTGCCAGCTCACCGGGGGGGGGTCAGCCCCAGCATTTT.

This chain connects TRBV29-1 to TRBJ2-3, with D perhaps TRBD1 (6 bases). Trimming removed 6 bases from V and 6 bases from J, with 10 bases in between. Looked up from germline, CDR1 is SQVTM and CDR2 is ANQGSEA. This CDR3 is built from 11 residues. Written as DNA, the CDR3 is TGCAGCGTGCGACAGGTGGATACGCAGTATTTT. Protein product: CSVRQVDTQYF.

This clonotype has more than one count but fewer than ten. The chain employs TRBV7-2 and TRBJ2-5, with D unclear. V dropped 5 bases and J dropped 4 bases, with 8 bases sitting between them. The germline gives CDR1 SGHTA, CDR2 FQGNSA. The CDR3 length is 12 residues. The CDR3 nucleotides are TGTGCCAGCAGCACCCTAAGAGAGACCCAGTACTTC. This encodes CASSTLRETQYF.

This clonotype was picked up many times. The J gene is TRBJ2-2, the V gene TRBV5-1, with D perhaps matching TRBD1 or TRBD2 (5 bases each). This CDR3 has 14 amino acids. CDR1 is SGHRS and CDR2 is YFSETQ in the germline V gene. The V gene lost 7 bases and the J gene lost 3 bases, with 13 bases spanning the gap. CDR3 sequence (DNA): TGCGCCAGCTCCCGGGACCCTGACACCGGGGAGCTGTTTTTT. Translated: CASSRDPDTGELFF.

Ten or more counts support this clonotype. J is TRBJ2-5 and V is TRBV7-8; D possibly corresponds to TRBD2 (5 bases). V lost 7 bases and J 0 bases, leaving 9 bases between the germline ends. The CDR3 has 13 residues. Germline CDR1 SGHVS, CDR2 FQNEAQ. The CDR3 region is CASNPGDQETQYF. CDR3 sequence (DNA): TGTGCCAGCAACCCCGGGGACCAAGAGACCCAGTACTTC. Full variable domain (remainder filled in from reference TRBV7-8 and TRBJ2-5): GAGVSQSPRYKVAKRGQDVALRCDPISGHVSLFWYQQALGQGPEFLTYFQNEAQLDKSGLPSDRFFAERPEGSVSTLKIQRTQQEDSAVYLCASNPGDQETQYFGPGTRLLVL.

Many counts were recorded for this clonotype. CDR3 bases: TGCAGTCTCGGACTAGCGGGGAATACAGATACGCAGTATTTT. Translated, it gives CSLGLAGNTDTQYF. This chain connects TRBV20-1 to TRBJ2-3, with 12 positions matching TRBD2. J was trimmed by 3 bases and V by 8 bases; bases with no gene match: 6. This CDR3 comprises 14 residues. Germline V lookup: CDR1 DFQATT, CDR2 SNEGSKA (reference sequence).

The table lists this clonotype with a few counts. The chain recombines TRBV7-2 with TRBJ2-1; D is uncertain. This CDR3 spans 15 amino acids. Germline CDR1 reads SGHTA; CDR2 reads FQGNSA. V was cut by 4 bases and J by 0 bases, with 10 bases left in between. The CDR3 spells CASSSDQSSYNEQFF. The CDR3 DNA reads TGTGCCAGCAGCTCAGACCAGAGCTCCTACAATGAGCAGTTCTTC.

This clonotype has ten or more counts. The CDR3 loop is CASSQGGKDTQYF. The CDR3 nucleotides read TGTGCCAGCAGCCAGGGTGGGAAGGATACGCAGTATTTT. The gene calls are TRBV4-2 and TRBJ2-3; D unresolved. With 3 bases removed from V and 6 bases from J, the gap between germline ends came to 10 bases. This CDR3 comprises 13 residues. Germline loops: CDR1 LGHNA, CDR2 YNFKEQ.

Judged by abundance, this clonotype is medium-sized (0.01 to 0.1%). The J gene is TRBJ2-3, the V gene TRBV5-1, with 12 positions matching TRBD2. V was pared by 0 bases and J by 7 bases, with 9 bases of the junction left unmatched. Germline V lookup: CDR1 SGHRS, CDR2 YFSETQ. CDR3 length: 17 residues. The CDR3 region has the DNA TGCGCCAGCAGCTTGGAGACTAGCGGGGGCCCGGGGCATACGCAGTATTTT. Translation gives CASSLETSGGPGHTQYF. Filled out from reference TRBV5-1 and TRBJ2-3, the complete variable domain reads KAGVTQTPRYLIKTRGQQVTLSCSPISGHRSVSWYQQTPGQGLQFLFEYFSETQRNKGNFPGRFSGRQFSNSRSEMNVSTLELGDSALYLCASSLETSGGPGHTQYFGPGTRLTVL.

This clonotype occurred many times. The CDR3 is CASSQDYGTGRSQTQYF. CDR3 nucleotide sequence: TGTGCCAGCAGCCAAGATTACGGGACAGGGAGGTCCCAGACCCAGTACTTC. The J gene is TRBJ2-5, the V gene TRBV14; TRBD1 agrees at 9 bases. CDR1 and CDR2 (germline): SGHDN, FVKESK. CDR3 length: 17 residues. The V segment lost 0 bases and the J segment 6 bases; nucleotides outside the gene matches: 11.

In its sample, this clonotype was seen many times. In nucleotides, the CDR3 is TGCAGTGCTGGGACTAGCGGGGGGGCGGGGACAGATACGCAGTATTTT. It specifies CSAGTSGGAGTDTQYF. The gene calls are TRBV20-1 and TRBJ2-3; 16 bases agree with TRBD2. CDR1 and CDR2 from the germline V gene are DFQATT and SNEGSKA (reference sequence). This CDR3 is 16 amino acids long. Trimming at V came to 5 bases and at J to 3 bases, leaving 5 bases not matched to a gene.

This clonotype was recorded at least ten times. The chain has TRBV4-2 and TRBJ1-4; 10 nucleotides align to TRBD1. V gave up 4 bases and J gave up 6 bases; unmatched junction bases: 5. The germline CDR1 and CDR2 sequences are LGHNA and YNFKEQ. This CDR3 has 15 residues. The CDR3 here is CASSPPGQGYEKLFF. The CDR3 nucleotides are TGTGCCAGCAGCCCACCGGGACAGGGGTATGAAAAACTGTTTTTT.

The chain has TRBV13 and TRBJ2-4, with 12 bases matching TRBD2. This CDR3 is built from 17 residues. V lost 4 bases to trimming and J lost 8 bases; unmatched junction nucleotides: 12. Looked up from germline, CDR1 is PRHDT and CDR2 is FYEKMQ (reference sequence). The DNA for the CDR3 is TGTGCCAGCAGCTCCAGGACTAGCGGGGATCCAACAGACATTCAGTACTTC. Its protein product is CASSSRTSGDPTDIQYF.

Many counts were recorded for this clonotype. The chain couples TRBV5-1 to TRBJ2-3, with D perhaps matching TRBD1 (5 bases). V gave up 4 bases and J gave up 0 bases, with 9 bases separating them. The CDR3 totals 14 residues. Germline V gene data show CDR1 as SGHRS and CDR2 as YFSETQ. CDR3 residues: CASSRTSSTDTQYF. The CDR3 region has the DNA TGCGCCAGCAGCAGGACATCTAGCACAGATACGCAGTATTTT.

This clonotype was seen a handful of times. V is TRBV6-5 and J is TRBJ2-3; 9 nucleotides agree with TRBD2. J was trimmed by 2 bases and V by 3 bases; bases with no gene match: 6. Germline CDR1 reads MNHEY; CDR2 reads SVGAGI. The CDR3 spans 16 residues. The CDR3 is CASSYWLAGPTDTQYF. For the CDR3, the DNA is TGTGCCAGCAGTTATTGGCTAGCGGGGCCCACAGATACGCAGTATTTT.

This clonotype came up many times. The chain is built from TRBV5-1 and TRBJ2-2, with D possibly matching TRBD1 (5 bases). Trimming removed 7 bases from V and 2 bases from J, with 12 bases in between. Germline CDR1 and CDR2: SGHRS and YFSETQ. This CDR3 has 14 amino acids. CDR3 protein: CASQPGPNTGELFF. DNA of the CDR3: TGCGCCAGCCAGCCAGGGCCAAACACCGGGGAGCTGTTTTTT.

This clonotype was seen at least ten times. V gene TRBV4-3 combines with J gene TRBJ2-3; a weak D match, TRBD2 (6 bases). The CDR3 runs 16 residues. Trimming stripped 2 bases from V and 9 bases from J, with 21 bases between. From germline, CDR1 is LGHNA and CDR2 YSLEER. The DNA for the CDR3 is TGCGCCAGCAGCCAACAAGTGGGAGGTACCCGCGGAACGCAGTATTTT. It encodes CASSQQVGGTRGTQYF.

In its sample, this clonotype was seen many times. V is TRBV7-9 and J is TRBJ2-7; 7 nucleotides align to TRBD2. V lost 1 base to trimming and J lost 1 base; unmatched junction nucleotides: 13. CDR1 is SEHNR, CDR2 FQNEAQ, per germline (reference sequence). There are 18 residues in the CDR3. In DNA form, the CDR3 reads TGTGCCAGCAGCTTAGGAAAAGGGTATGGGAGGGGTTCCTACGAGCAGTACTTC. As protein: CASSLGKGYGRGSYEQYF. The variable domain in full, with the rest retrieved from reference TRBV7-9 and TRBJ2-7, is DTGVSQNPRHKITKRGQNVTFRCDPISEHNRLYWYRQTLGQGPEFLTYFQNEAQLEKSRLLSDRFSAERPKGSFSTLEIQRTEQGDSAMYLCASSLGKGYGRGSYEQYFGPGTRLTVT.

For this clonotype: A read error is possible here, since a much larger clone lies one base away. The chain combines TRBV11-2 with TRBJ1-5; D possibly corresponds to TRBD1 (6 bases). There are 15 residues in the CDR3. Germline CDR1 is SGHAT and CDR2 is FQNNGV. The CDR3 coding sequence is TGTGGCAGCAGCTTAGGGGGAGCTTTCAATCAGCCCCAGCATTTT. Its translation is CGSSLGGAFNQPQHF.

At least ten counts were recorded for this clonotype. The V call is TRBV7-8, the J call TRBJ2-3; 7 positions match TRBD2. J lost 4 bases, V lost 5 bases, and 15 bases had no gene match. The CDR3 sequence is 17 residues long. From germline, CDR1 is SGHVS and CDR2 FQNEAQ. CDR3 protein: CASSAELAADLPDTQYF. The CDR3, as DNA: TGTGCCAGCAGCGCTGAGCTAGCGGCGGATCTCCCAGATACGCAGTATTTT.